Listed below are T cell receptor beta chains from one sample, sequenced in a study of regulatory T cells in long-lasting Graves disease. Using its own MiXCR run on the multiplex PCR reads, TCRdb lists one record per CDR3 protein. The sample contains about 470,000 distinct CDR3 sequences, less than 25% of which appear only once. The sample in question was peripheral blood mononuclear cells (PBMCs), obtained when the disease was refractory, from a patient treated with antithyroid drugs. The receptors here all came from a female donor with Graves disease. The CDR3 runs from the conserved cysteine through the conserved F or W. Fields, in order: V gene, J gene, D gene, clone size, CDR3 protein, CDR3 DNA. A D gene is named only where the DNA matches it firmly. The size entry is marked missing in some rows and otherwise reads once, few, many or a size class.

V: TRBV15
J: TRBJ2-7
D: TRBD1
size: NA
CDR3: CATSRPGQGGVYEQYF
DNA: TGTGCCACCAGCAGACCGGGACAGGGGGGCGTCTACGAGCAGTACTTC

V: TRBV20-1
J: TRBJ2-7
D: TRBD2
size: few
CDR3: CSAQTSGNSYEQYF
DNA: TGCAGTGCTCAGACTAGCGGGAACTCCTACGAGCAGTACTTC

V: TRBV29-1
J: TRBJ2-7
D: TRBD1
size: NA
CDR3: CSGLTGTGTYEQYF
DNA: TGCAGCGGATTAACCGGGACAGGGACTTACGAGCAGTACTTC

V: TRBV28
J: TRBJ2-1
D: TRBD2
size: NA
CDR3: CASTMRLAGTEQFF
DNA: TGTGCCAGCACCATGAGGCTAGCGGGAACTGAGCAGTTCTTC

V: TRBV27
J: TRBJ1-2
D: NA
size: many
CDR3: CASSLSGEGYGYTF
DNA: TGTGCCAGCAGTTTATCGGGGGAAGGCTATGGCTACACCTTC

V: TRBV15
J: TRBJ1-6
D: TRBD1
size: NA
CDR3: CATSRETGRSPLHF
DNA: TGTGCCACCAGCAGAGAGACAGGGCGCTCACCCCTCCACTTT

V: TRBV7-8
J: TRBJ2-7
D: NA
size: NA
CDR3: CASLGRNSYEQYF
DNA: TGTGCCAGCCTAGGGCGGAACTCCTACGAGCAGTACTTC

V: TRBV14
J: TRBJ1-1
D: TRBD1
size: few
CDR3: CASSRDRGAPNTEAFF
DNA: TGTGCCAGCAGCCGGGACAGGGGCGCGCCGAACACTGAAGCTTTCTTT

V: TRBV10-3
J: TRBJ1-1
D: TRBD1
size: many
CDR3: CAISGTGIGSAFF
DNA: TGTGCCATCAGTGGGACAGGGATTGGGTCGGCTTTCTTT

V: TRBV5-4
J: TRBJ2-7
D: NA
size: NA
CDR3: CASSLKTSAAEQYF
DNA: TGTGCCAGCAGCTTAAAAACATCAGCCGCCGAGCAGTACTTC

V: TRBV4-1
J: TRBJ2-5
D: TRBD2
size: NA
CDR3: CASSQDRTLAGKETQYF
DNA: TGCGCCAGCAGCCAAGATCGTACTCTAGCGGGAAAAGAGACCCAGTACTTC

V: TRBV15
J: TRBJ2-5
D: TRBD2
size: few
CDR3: CATSRDLAGGFGTQYF
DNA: TGTGCCACCAGCAGAGATCTTGCGGGAGGGTTTGGGACCCAGTACTTC

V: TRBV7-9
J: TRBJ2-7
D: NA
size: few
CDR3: CASSFGPRRYEQYF
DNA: TGTGCCAGCAGCTTTGGACCCCGCCGCTACGAGCAGTACTTC

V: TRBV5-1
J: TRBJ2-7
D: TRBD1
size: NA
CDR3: CASSLGTGMSYEQYF
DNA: TGCGCCAGCAGCCTCGGGACAGGGATGTCCTACGAGCAGTACTTC

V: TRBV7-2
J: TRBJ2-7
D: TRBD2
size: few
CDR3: CASSPIVPTSGAYKTYEQYF
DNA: TGTGCCAGCAGCCCGATCGTCCCAACTAGCGGCGCCTATAAGACCTACGAGCAGTACTTC

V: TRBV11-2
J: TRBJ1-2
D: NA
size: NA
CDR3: CASSLYQGTGYTF
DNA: TGTGCCAGCAGCCTTTACCAGGGTACTGGCTACACCTTC

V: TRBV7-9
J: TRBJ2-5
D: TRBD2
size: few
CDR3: CASSSEAVLAGKTQYF
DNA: TGTGCCAGCAGCTCCGAGGCTGTTCTAGCGGGAAAGACCCAGTACTTC

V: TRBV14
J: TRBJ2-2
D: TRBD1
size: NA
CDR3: CASSPLNRGPGELFF
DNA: TGTGCCAGCAGCCCTCTTAACAGGGGCCCCGGGGAGCTGTTTTTT

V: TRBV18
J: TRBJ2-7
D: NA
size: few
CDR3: CASFRGQGPYEQYF
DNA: TGTGCCAGCTTTCGGGGGCAGGGTCCCTACGAGCAGTACTTC

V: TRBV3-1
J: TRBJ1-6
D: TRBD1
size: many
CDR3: CASSRGQAFGTPLHF
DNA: TGTGCCAGCAGCAGGGGACAGGCCTTCGGGACACCCCTCCACTTT

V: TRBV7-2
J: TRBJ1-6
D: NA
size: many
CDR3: CASSLRGRVGSPLHF
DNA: TGTGCCAGCAGCCTCCGAGGCAGGGTTGGTTCACCCCTCCACTTT

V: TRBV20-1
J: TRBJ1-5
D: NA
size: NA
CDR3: CSASIQGIRNQPQHF
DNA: TGCAGTGCTAGCATTCAGGGGATACGCAATCAGCCCCAGCATTTT

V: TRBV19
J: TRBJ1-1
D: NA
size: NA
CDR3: CASTLVTGTEAFF
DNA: TGTGCCAGTACCCTTGTGACCGGCACTGAAGCTTTCTTT

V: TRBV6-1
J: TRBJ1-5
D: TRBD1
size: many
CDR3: CASSWTGTGQGQPQHF
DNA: TGTGCCAGCAGCTGGACCGGGACAGGTCAGGGTCAGCCCCAGCATTTT

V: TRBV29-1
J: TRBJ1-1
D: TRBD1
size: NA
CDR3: CSVERQGGTEAFF
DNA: TGCAGCGTTGAACGTCAGGGGGGCACTGAAGCTTTCTTT

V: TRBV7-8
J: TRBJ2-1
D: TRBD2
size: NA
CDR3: CASRKGLAGGVVREQFF
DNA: TGTGCCAGCAGAAAAGGACTAGCGGGAGGTGTAGTGCGGGAGCAGTTCTTC

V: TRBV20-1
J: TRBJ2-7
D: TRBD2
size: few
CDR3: CSAREIAGGQIEQYF
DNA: TGCAGTGCTAGAGAAATAGCGGGAGGGCAAATCGAGCAGTACTTC

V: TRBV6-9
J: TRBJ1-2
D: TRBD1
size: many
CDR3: CASSYDRGPTRNYGYTF
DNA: TGTGCCAGCAGTTACGACAGGGGGCCCACTCGAAACTATGGCTACACCTTC

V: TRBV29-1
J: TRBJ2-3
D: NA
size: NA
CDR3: CSVEEGADTQYF
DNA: TGCAGCGTTGAGGAAGGGGCAGATACGCAGTATTTT

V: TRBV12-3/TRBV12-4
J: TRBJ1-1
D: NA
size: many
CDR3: CASSSDSEEAFF
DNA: TGTGCCAGCAGTTCCGACAGCGAGGAAGCTTTCTTT